This TCR beta chain was recovered during a study of shared clonotypes between healthy human individuals. V dropped 3 bases and J dropped 4; count of bases not matched to a gene: 3. Per germline, CDR1 SGHNT and CDR2 YYREEE (reference sequence). This CDR3 comprises 14 residues. Under the authors' procedure: ImmunoSEQ supplied junction-only sequences lacking quality scores, so filtering was different. Method: immunoSEQ multiplex PCR; TCRdb's copy keeps in-frame clones and lacks some. D and trimming come from the DNA, and the V and J calls and clone size come from that table. The table has roughly 2 million clones, about 94% seen once. Donors, healthy HIV-negative adults, lacked recent acute infections or vaccinations. Worth noting for this clone: The antigen remains undetermined.

General study results and limits: Clonotype sharing among donors was expected to depend on sequencing depth.

The receptor comes from a man aged 18 to 35 in good health. The sample comprised naive CD4+ T cells sorted from blood. Indicated subset: CD45RA+ positively selected. The chain is built from TRBV5-4 and TRBJ1-2, with 10 bases lining up with TRBD1. The CDR3 DNA reads TGTGCCAGCAGCTCCGGACAGGGGGTCTATGGCTACACCTTC. Protein sequence: CASSSGQGVYGYTF.